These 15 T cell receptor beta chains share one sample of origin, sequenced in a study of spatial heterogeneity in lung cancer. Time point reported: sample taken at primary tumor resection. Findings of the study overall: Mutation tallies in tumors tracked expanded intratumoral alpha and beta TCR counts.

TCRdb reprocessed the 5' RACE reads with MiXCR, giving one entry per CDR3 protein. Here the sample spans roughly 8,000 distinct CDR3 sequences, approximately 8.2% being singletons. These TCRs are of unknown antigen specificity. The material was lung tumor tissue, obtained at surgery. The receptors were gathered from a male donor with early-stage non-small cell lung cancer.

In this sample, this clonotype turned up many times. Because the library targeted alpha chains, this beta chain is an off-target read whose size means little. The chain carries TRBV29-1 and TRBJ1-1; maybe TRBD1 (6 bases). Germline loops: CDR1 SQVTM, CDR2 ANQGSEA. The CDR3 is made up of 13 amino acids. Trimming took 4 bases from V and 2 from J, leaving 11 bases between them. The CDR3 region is CSVGLDRNTEAFF. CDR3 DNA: TGCAGCGTTGGTTTGGACAGAAACACTGAAGCTTTCTTT.

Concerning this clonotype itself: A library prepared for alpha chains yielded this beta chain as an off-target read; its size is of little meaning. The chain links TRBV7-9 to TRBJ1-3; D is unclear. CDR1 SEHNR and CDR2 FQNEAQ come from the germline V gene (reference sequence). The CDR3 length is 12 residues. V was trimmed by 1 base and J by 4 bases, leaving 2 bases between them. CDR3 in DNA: TGTGCCAGCAGCTTAGAGGGAAACACCATATATTTT. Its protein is CASSLEGNTIYF.

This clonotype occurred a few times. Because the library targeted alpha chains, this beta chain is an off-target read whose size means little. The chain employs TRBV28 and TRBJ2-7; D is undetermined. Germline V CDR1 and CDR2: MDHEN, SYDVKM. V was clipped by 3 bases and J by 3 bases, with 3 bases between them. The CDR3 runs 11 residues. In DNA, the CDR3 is TGTGCCAGCAGTTTCGGCTACGAGCAGTACTTC. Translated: CASSFGYEQYF.

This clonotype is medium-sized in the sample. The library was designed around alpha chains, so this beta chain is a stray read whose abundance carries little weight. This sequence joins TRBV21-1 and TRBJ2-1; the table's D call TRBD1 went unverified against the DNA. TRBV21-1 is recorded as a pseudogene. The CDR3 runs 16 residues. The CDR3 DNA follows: TGTGCCAGCAGCGTCCGGACAGGGAGCTCCTACAATGAGCAGTTCTTC. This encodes CASSVRTGSSYNEQFF.

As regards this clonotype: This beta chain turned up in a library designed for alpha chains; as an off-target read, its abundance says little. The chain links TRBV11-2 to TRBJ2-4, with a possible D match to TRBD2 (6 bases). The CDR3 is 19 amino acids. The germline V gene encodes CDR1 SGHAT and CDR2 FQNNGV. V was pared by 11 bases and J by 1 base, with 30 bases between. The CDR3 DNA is TGTGCCTCGACACCGGTCCAGCGGGCCCAACTGAGGGCCAAAAACATTCAGTACTTC. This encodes CASTPVQRAQLRAKNIQYF.

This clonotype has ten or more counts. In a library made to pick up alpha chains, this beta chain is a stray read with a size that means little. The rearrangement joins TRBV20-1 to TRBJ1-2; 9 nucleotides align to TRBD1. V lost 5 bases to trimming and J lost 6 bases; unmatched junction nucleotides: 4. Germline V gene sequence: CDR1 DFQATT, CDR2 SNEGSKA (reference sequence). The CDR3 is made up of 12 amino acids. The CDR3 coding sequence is TGCAGTGCTTACAGGGGGCGAAATGGCTACACCTTC. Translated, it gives CSAYRGRNGYTF.

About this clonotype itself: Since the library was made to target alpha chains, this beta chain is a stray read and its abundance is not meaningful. The CDR3: CASSPPNSPLHF. CDR3 DNA: TGTGCCAGCAGCCCCCCCAATTCACCCCTCCACTTT. J is TRBJ1-6 and V is TRBV7-9; D unclear. The CDR3 covers 12 residues. Germline V gene lookup returns CDR1 SEHNR and CDR2 FQNEAQ (reference sequence). The ends were cut back, 5 bases at V and 7 bases at J, with 6 bases in the middle.

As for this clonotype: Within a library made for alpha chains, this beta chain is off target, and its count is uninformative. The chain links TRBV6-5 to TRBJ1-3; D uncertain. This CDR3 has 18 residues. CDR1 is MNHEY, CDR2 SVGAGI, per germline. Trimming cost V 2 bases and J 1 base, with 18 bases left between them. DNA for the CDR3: TGTGCCAGCAGTTACACTCTCCTTGAGGGATCTTCTGGAAACACCATATATTTT. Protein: CASSYTLLEGSSGNTIYF.

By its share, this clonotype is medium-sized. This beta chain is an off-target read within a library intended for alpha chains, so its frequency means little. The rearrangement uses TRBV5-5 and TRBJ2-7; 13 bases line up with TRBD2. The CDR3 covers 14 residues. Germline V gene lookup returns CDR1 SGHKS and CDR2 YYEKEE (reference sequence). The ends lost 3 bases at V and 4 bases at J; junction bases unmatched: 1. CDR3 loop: CASSSGLAGYEQYF. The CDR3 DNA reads TGTGCCAGCAGCTCGGGACTAGCGGGATACGAGCAGTACTTC. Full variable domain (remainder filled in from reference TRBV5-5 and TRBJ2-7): DAGVTQSPTHLIKTRGQQVTLRCSPISGHKSVSWYQQVLGQGPQFIFQYYEKEERGRGNFPDRFSARQFPNYSSELNVNALLLGDSALYLCASSSGLAGYEQYFGPGTRLTVT.

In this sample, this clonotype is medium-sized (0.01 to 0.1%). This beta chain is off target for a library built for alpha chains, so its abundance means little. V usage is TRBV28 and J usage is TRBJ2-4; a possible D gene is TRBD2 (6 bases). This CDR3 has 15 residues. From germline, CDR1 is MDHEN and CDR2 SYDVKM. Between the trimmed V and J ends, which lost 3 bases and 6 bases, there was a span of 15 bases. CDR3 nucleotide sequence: TGTGCCAGCAGTTTGTCAGGGACTCTGGGAAACATTCAGTACTTC. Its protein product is CASSLSGTLGNIQYF.

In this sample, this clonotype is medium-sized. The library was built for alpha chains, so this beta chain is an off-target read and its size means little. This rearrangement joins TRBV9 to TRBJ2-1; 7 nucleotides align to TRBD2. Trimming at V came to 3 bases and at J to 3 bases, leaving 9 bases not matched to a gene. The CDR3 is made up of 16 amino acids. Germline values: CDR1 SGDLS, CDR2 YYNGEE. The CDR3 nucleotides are TGTGCCAGCAGCGCGAGCGGGATCGCCCTCTACAATGAGCAGTTCTTC. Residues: CASSASGIALYNEQFF.

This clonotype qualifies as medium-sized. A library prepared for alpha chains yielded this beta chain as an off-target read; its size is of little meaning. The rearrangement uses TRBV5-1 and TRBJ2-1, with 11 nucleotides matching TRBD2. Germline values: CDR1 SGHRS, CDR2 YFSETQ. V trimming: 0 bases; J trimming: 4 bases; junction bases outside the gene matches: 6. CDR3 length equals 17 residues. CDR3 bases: TGCGCCAGCAGCTTGGGGACACTAGCGGGAGAATACAATGAGCAGTTCTTC. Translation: CASSLGTLAGEYNEQFF.

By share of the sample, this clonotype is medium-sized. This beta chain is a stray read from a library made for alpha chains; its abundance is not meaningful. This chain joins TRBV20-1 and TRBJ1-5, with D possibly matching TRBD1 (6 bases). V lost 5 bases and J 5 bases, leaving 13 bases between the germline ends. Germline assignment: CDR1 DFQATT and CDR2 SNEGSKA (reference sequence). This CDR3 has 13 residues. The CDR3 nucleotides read TGCAGTGCTCGGACAGAGACTGATCAGCCCCAGCATTTT. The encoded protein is CSARTETDQPQHF.

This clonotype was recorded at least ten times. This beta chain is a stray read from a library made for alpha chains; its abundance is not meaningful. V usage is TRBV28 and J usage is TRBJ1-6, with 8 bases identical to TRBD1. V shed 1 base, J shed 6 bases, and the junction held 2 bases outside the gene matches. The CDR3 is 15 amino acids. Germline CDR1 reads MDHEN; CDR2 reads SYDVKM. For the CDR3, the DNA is TGTGCCAGCAGTTTATCGGGACAGGTTAATTCACCCCTCCACTTT. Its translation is CASSLSGQVNSPLHF. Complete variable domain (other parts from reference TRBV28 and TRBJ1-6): DVKVTQSSRYLVKRTGEKVFLECVQDMDHENMFWYRQDPGLGLRLIYFSYDVKMKEKGDIPEGYSVSREKKERFSLILESASTNQTSMYLCASSLSGQVNSPLHFGNGTRLTVT.

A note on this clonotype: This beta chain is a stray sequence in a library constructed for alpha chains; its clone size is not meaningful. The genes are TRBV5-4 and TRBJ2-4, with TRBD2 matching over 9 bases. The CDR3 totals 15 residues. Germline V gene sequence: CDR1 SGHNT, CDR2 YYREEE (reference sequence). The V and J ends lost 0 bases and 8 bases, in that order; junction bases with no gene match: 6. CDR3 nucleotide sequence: TGTGCCAGCAGCTTGGCCGAAGCGGGAGGAGACATTCAGTACTTC. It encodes CASSLAEAGGDIQYF.